Listed below are T cell receptor beta chains from one sample, sequenced in a study of control samples from healthy donors and cancer patients. TCRdb keeps only in-frame clones here, not all; method: immunoSEQ multiplex PCR. The repertoire consists of roughly 100,000 clones, with 75% to 90% occurring once and the leading ten covering under 20%. The sample comprised PBMCs. Receptor source: a man in his 60s with lung cancer. The CDR3 runs from the conserved cysteine through the conserved F or W. Each record gives: J gene, V gene, D gene, clone size, CDR3 protein, CDR3 DNA. The D gene is left open where the match is weak. Only some rows state a clone size, as once, few, many or a class for expanded clones.

>TRBJ2-5|TRBV18|-|-
CASSPSLGRFKETQYF
TGTGCCAGCTCACCGAGCCTAGGGAGGTTTAAAGAGACCCAGTACTTC
>TRBJ1-6|TRBV12-1|-|-
CASSFSQGRHSPLHF
TGTGCCAGCAGCTTCTCACAGGGGCGACATTCACCCCTCCACTTT
>TRBJ2-4|TRBV6-5|TRBD2|-
CASTPGGSQYF
TGTGCCAGCACTCCGGGGGGGTCTCAGTACTTC
>TRBJ2-3|TRBV24-1|TRBD2|-
CATSDLGTSTDTQYF
TGTGCCACCAGTGATTTAGGGACTAGTACAGATACGCAGTATTTT
>TRBJ1-4|TRBV30|-|-
CAWNRASNEKLFF
TGTGCCTGGAACAGAGCTAGTAATGAAAAACTGTTTTTT
>TRBJ1-2|TRBV4-1|-|-
CASSQDRAYGYTF
TGCGCCAGCAGCCAAGACCGCGCGTATGGCTACACCTTC
>TRBJ2-3|TRBV5-1|-|-
CASTRGRGTDTQYF
TGCGCCAGCACGCGGGGAAGGGGCACAGATACGCAGTATTTT
>TRBJ1-3|TRBV12-5|TRBD1|-
CASGSDRDGNTIYF
TGTGCTAGTGGTTCGGACAGGGATGGAAACACCATATATTTT
>TRBJ1-2|TRBV14|-|-
CASSPQGSSTYGYTF
TGTGCCAGCAGCCCGCAGGGGTCCTCCACTTATGGCTACACCTTC
>TRBJ2-5|TRBV5-8|-|-
CASSLGRAAGQETQYF
TGTGCCAGCAGCTTGGGGAGGGCGGCAGGCCAAGAGACCCAGTACTTC
>TRBJ2-1|TRBV6-5|-|-
CASTKSKGPLLPEFF
TGTGCCAGCACCAAATCCAAGGGGCCCCTCCTTCCGGAGTTCTTC
>TRBJ1-1|TRBV19|-|-
CASSVRFGSWDTGDTEAFF
TGTGCCAGTAGTGTAAGATTCGGGTCCTGGGACACAGGTGACACTGAAGCTTTCTTT
>TRBJ1-5|TRBV5-6|-|once
CASSLVLGEPQHF
TGTGCCAGCAGCTTGGTATTGGGGGAGCCCCAGCATTTT
>TRBJ2-1|TRBV7-8|-|medium-sized
CASSLDYNEQFF
TGTGCCAGCAGCTTAGACTACAATGAGCAGTTCTTC
>TRBJ1-1|TRBV7-9|TRBD1|-
CASSLAGQMNTEAFF
TGTGCCAGCAGCTTAGCGGGACAGATGAACACTGAAGCTTTCTTT
>TRBJ1-1|TRBV7-9|-|-
CASSIARGHEAFF
TGTGCCAGCAGCATTGCCAGGGGACATGAAGCTTTCTTT
>TRBJ2-2|TRBV6-1|-|-
CASSEAGGSTGELFF
TGTGCCAGCAGTGAAGCAGGGGGAAGCACCGGGGAGCTGTTTTTT
>TRBJ2-2|TRBV9|-|-
CASSVKQIANTGELFF
TGTGCCAGCAGCGTAAAGCAAATCGCGAACACCGGGGAGCTGTTTTTT
>TRBJ2-1|TRBV5-8|-|few
CASSLYGVGNEQFF
TGTGCCAGCAGCTTGTACGGGGTGGGCAATGAGCAGTTCTTC
>TRBJ1-5|TRBV7-8|TRBD1|-
CASSRTGDSNQPQHF
TGTGCCAGCAGTCGTACAGGGGATAGCAATCAGCCCCAGCATTTT
>TRBJ2-1|TRBV14|-|-
CASSQLRQSEQFF
TGTGCCAGCAGCCAACTACGACAGTCTGAGCAGTTCTTC
>TRBJ1-1|TRBV5-1|-|once
CASSLPDGVTEAFF
TGCGCCAGCAGCTTGCCGGACGGGGTCACTGAAGCTTTCTTT
>TRBJ2-1|TRBV30|-|-
CAWSVSYEQFF
TGTGCCTGGAGTGTGTCTTATGAGCAGTTCTTC
>TRBJ1-4|TRBV30|-|-
CAWTGGAEKLFF
TGTGCCTGGACAGGAGGAGCTGAAAAACTGTTTTTT
>TRBJ2-4|TRBV7-9|-|-
CASSSAIGLAKNIQYF
TGTGCCAGCAGCTCTGCGATTGGATTAGCCAAAAACATTCAGTACTTC
>TRBJ2-1|TRBV4-2|-|-
CASSQGSRANEQFF
TGTGCCAGCAGCCAAGGTTCTAGGGCCAATGAGCAGTTCTTC